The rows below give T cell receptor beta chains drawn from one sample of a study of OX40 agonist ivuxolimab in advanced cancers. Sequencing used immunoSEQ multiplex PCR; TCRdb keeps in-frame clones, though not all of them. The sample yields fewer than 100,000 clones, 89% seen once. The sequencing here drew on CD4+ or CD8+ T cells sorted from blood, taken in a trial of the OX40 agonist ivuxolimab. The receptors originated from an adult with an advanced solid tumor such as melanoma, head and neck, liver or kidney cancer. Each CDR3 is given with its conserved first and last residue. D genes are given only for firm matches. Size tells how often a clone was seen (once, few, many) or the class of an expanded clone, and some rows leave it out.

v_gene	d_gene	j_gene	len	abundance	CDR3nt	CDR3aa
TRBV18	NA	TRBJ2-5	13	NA	TGTGCCAGCTCACTTAGCGGTATAGAGACCCAGTACTTC	CASSLSGIETQYF
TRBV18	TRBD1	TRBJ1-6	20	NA	TGTGCCAGCTCACCGACTGCTATCGACAGGGGGAGCTCCTATAATTCACCCCTCCACTTT	CASSPTAIDRGSSYNSPLHF
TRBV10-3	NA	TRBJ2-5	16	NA	TGTGCCATCAGTGAGTGGCTAGCGAGGGGCCAAGAGACCCAGTACTTC	CAISEWLARGQETQYF
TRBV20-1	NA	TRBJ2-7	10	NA	TGCAGTGCTAAAGGGAACGAGCAGTACTTC	CSAKGNEQYF
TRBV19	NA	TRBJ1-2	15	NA	TGTGCCAGTAGTATAGCCCGGGGACCATCATATGGCTACACCTTC	CASSIARGPSYGYTF
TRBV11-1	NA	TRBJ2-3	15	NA	TGTGCCAGCAGCTCCTACCTCGTTTCCACAGATACGCAGTATTTT	CASSSYLVSTDTQYF
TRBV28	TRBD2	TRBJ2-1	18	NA	TGTGCCAGCAGTTTATCTTCCAGGACTAGCGGGAGGTACAATGAGCAGTTCTTC	CASSLSSRTSGRYNEQFF
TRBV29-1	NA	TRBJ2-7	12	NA	TGCAGCGTTGAACAGGGAGGCTACGAGCAGTACTTC	CSVEQGGYEQYF
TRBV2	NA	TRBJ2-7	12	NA	TGTGCCAGCAGGGGCGGTTCCTACGAGCAGTACTTC	CASRGGSYEQYF
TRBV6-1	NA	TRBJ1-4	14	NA	TGTGCCAGCAGGGAGTTAATAACTAATGAAAAACTGTTTTTT	CASRELITNEKLFF
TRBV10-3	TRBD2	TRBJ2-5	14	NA	TGTGCCATCAGTCGTAGCGGGCGGATGGAGACCCAGTACTTC	CAISRSGRMETQYF
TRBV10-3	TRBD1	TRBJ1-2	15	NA	TGTGCCATCAGTGCCCCGGGACAGGGAAACTATGGCTACACCTTC	CAISAPGQGNYGYTF
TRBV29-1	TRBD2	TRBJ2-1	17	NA	TGCAGCGTTGGCGGACTAGCGGGAGTTGGGGGATACAATGAGCAGTTCTTC	CSVGGLAGVGGYNEQFF
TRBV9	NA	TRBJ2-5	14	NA	TGTGCCAGCAGCGTAGTAGCAGGCGGCGTGACCCAGTACTTC	CASSVVAGGVTQYF
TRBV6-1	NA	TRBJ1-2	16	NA	TGTGCCAGCAGTGAAGCACCAGCAGGGGCGCAGGGTGGCTACACCTTC	CASSEAPAGAQGGYTF
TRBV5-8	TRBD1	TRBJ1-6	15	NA	TGTGCCAGCAGCTTCGCAGGGGGCATGAATTCACCCCTCCACTTT	CASSFAGGMNSPLHF
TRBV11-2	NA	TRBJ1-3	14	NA	TGTGCCAGCAGCTTCGGGGGTCCTGGAAACACCATATATTTT	CASSFGGPGNTIYF
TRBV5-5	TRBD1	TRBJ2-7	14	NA	TGTGCCAGCAGCTCCGGGACAGTTGCCTACGAGCAGTACTTC	CASSSGTVAYEQYF
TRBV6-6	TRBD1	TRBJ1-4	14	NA	TGTGCCAGCAGTTCTGGACAGGTTGGAGGAAAACTGTTTTTT	CASSSGQVGGKLFF
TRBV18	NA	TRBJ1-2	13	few	TGTGCCAGCTCACCACGAGACCTGGTCGGCTACACCTTC	CASSPRDLVGYTF
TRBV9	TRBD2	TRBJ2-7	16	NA	TGTGCCAGCAGCGCGGGACTAGCGGGAGGGCTCCACGAGCAGTACTTC	CASSAGLAGGLHEQYF
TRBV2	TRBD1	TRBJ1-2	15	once	TGTGCCAGCACGGGAACAGGGGGCGTAGGGAATGGCTACACCTTC	CASTGTGGVGNGYTF
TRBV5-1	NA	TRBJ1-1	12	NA	TGCGCCAGCAGCTATTCGAACACTGAAGCTTTCTTT	CASSYSNTEAFF
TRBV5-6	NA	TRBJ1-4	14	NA	TGTGCCAGCAGCTTGGTATCTGGGAGGGAAAAACTGTTTTTT	CASSLVSGREKLFF
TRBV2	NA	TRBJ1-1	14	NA	TGTGCCAGCACCCCTCGGTGGGAAAGGACTGAAGCTTTCTTT	CASTPRWERTEAFF
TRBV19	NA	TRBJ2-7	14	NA	TGTGCCAGTAGTATCCGGGAAGGCTTATACGAGCAGTACTTC	CASSIREGLYEQYF
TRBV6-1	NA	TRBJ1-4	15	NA	TGTGCCAGCACCCCCTTCCCCACAACTAATGAAAAACTGTTTTTT	CASTPFPTTNEKLFF
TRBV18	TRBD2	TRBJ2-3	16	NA	TGTGCCAGCTCACCTTACGGGGCGGGAGGTGGAGATACGCAGTATTTT	CASSPYGAGGGDTQYF
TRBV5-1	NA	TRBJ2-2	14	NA	TGCGCCAGCAGCTTGACGGCAGGGACCGGGGAGCTGTTTTTT	CASSLTAGTGELFF
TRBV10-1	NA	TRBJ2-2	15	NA	TGCGCCAGCAGACGCGACAGGTTGGGCACCGGGGAGCTGTTTTTT	CASRRDRLGTGELFF
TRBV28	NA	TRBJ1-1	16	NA	TGTGCCAGCAGTTTCCGGGGCCCCTACTTGAACACTGAAGCTTTCTTT	CASSFRGPYLNTEAFF
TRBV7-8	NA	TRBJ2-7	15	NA	TGTGCCAGCAGTTCACCGGGGATGATCTCCTACGAGCAGTACTTC	CASSSPGMISYEQYF
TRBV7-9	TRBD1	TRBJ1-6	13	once	TGTGCCAGCAGCCCAGGGGGCCACGCGCCCCTCCACTTT	CASSPGGHAPLHF
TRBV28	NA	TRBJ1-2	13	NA	TGTGCCAGCAGTTTTAACAGGGACATGGGCTACACCTTC	CASSFNRDMGYTF
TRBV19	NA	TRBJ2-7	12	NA	TGTGCCAGTAGTATGGAGGGGTCCGAGCAGTACTTC	CASSMEGSEQYF
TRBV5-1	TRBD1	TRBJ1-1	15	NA	TGCGCCAGCAGCTGGTCCGGACAGGGTGGCGCTGAAGCTTTCTTT	CASSWSGQGGAEAFF
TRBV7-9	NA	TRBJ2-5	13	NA	TGTGCCAGCAGCTTAGGTCCAAGGGAGACCCAGTACTTC	CASSLGPRETQYF
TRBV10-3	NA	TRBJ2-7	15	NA	TGTGCCATCAGTGAGTCGGGACTGAGGGGTTACGAGCAGTACTTC	CAISESGLRGYEQYF
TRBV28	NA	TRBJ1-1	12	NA	TGTGCCAGCACCGCTAGGCACAGGGTGGCTTTCTTT	CASTARHRVAFF
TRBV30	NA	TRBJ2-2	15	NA	TGTGCCTGGAGTTTAAACGGGAGCTGCACCGGGGAGCTGTTTTTT	CAWSLNGSCTGELFF